The 18 T cell receptor beta chains listed next were all sequenced from one sample in a study of T cells in Graves' hyperthyroidism and ophthalmopathy. Amplification yielded TCR beta CDR3 regions, with RNA transcripts as the source. TCR CDR3 regions were first amplified by RT-PCR with HTBI primers. TCRdb analysed the multiplex PCR reads with MiXCR anew, one entry per CDR3 protein. The table records a few hundred thousand distinct CDR3 sequences, around 46% of them present only once. Sequencing used peripheral blood or thyroid tissue (not recorded which). The receptors were gathered from a young woman with Graves' hyperthyroidism.

This clonotype was seen a single time. The rearrangement links TRBV7-2 to TRBJ2-7; 10 positions match TRBD2. V was clipped by 2 bases and J by 7 bases; unmatched bases: 11. Per germline, CDR1 SGHTA and CDR2 FQGNSA. This CDR3 contains 16 residues. In nucleotides, the CDR3 is TGTGCCAGCAGCTTACTAAGCGGGAGGGCCACCGGGGAGCAGTACTTC. Translation gives CASSLLSGRATGEQYF.

The chain recombines TRBV7-9 with TRBJ1-2; tentatively, D is TRBD1 (5 bases). Deletions cut 5 bases from V and 6 bases from J, with 19 bases between. The length of the CDR3 is 15 residues. CDR1 and CDR2 from the germline V gene are SEHNR and FQNEAQ (reference sequence). This CDR3 reads CASSESPGRGDGYTF. CDR3 nucleotide sequence: TGTGCCAGCAGCGAAAGTCCGGGGAGGGGTGATGGCTACACCTTC.

About this clonotype itself: A much larger clone lies a single base off, so this may be a read error. The CDR3 here is CSARNLGSYEQYF. The CDR3 DNA sequence: TGCAGTGCTAGAAACTTGGGCTCCTACGAGCAGTACTTC. The rearrangement joins TRBV20-1 to TRBJ2-7; D is ambiguous. V dropped 2 bases and J dropped 0 bases, with 8 bases sitting between them. CDR1 DFQATT and CDR2 SNEGSKA come from the germline V gene (reference sequence). The CDR3 runs to 13 residues.

In its sample, this clonotype was seen many times. J is TRBJ1-2 and V is TRBV15; D not resolved. Germline V gives CDR1 LNHNV, CDR2 YYDKDF (reference sequence). V gave up 0 bases and J gave up 2 bases, with 1 base separating them. The CDR3 is made up of 12 amino acids. The CDR3 DNA sequence: TGTGCCACCAGCAGAGACAACTATGGCTACACCTTC. Its protein product is CATSRDNYGYTF.

There are many counts of this clonotype. The chain employs TRBV20-1 and TRBJ1-5; possible D gene TRBD1, 5 bases. The CDR3 covers 14 residues. Germline CDR1 reads DFQATT; CDR2 reads SNEGSKA (reference sequence). The V and J ends lost 2 bases and 0 bases respectively, with 8 bases between them. Here the CDR3 DNA reads TGCAGTGCTAGATCGGGGGTTAGCAATCAGCCCCAGCATTTT. Its protein is CSARSGVSNQPQHF.

V and J are TRBV7-2 and TRBJ2-3, with TRBD2 as a possible D gene (6 bases). The CDR3 runs to 17 residues. Germline V gene lookup returns CDR1 SGHTA and CDR2 FQGNSA. Trimming shortened V by 5 bases and J by 1 base, and 19 bases separated the two germline ends. Written as DNA, the CDR3 is TGTGCCAGCAGCCCACTAGTAGCGGAGGAAGGCACAGATACGCAGTATTTT. Residues: CASSPLVAEEGTDTQYF.

The chain couples TRBV20-1 to TRBJ1-3; D is perhaps TRBD1 (5 bases). Germline CDR1 DFQATT, CDR2 SNEGSKA (reference sequence). Deletions cut 6 bases from V and 3 bases from J, with 15 bases between. The CDR3 consists of 14 residues. The CDR3 DNA follows: TGCAGTGCCGACGGGAGGGACCTTGGAAACACCATATATTTT. Protein: CSADGRDLGNTIYF.

This clonotype was seen many times. This rearrangement joins TRBV7-8 to TRBJ1-5, with TRBD1 as a possible D gene (5 bases). CDR1 SGHVS and CDR2 FQNEAQ come from the germline V gene. The CDR3 covers 16 residues. Trimming removed 1 base from V and 0 bases from J, with 10 bases in between. This CDR3 reads CASSLVQGYSNQPQHF. As DNA, the CDR3 is TGTGCCAGCAGCTTAGTTCAGGGATATAGCAATCAGCCCCAGCATTTT.

About this clonotype: A read error may explain this, as a much larger clone is one base away. The chain has TRBV10-3 and TRBJ2-7; D unresolved. The CDR3 has 15 amino acids. Germline V gene lookup returns CDR1 ENHRY and CDR2 SYGVKD. Trimming pared 3 bases from V and 7 bases from J, leaving 19 bases between. CDR3 sequence: CAISDGVRAYNEQYF. The CDR3 nucleotides read TGTGCCATCAGTGATGGGGTAAGGGCCTACAATGAGCAGTACTTC.

This clonotype was recorded at least ten times. This chain links TRBV20-1 with TRBJ1-2; D might be TRBD1 (5 bases). In germline, CDR1 is DFQATT, CDR2 SNEGSKA (reference sequence). The CDR3 runs to 15 residues. V was shortened by 3 bases and J by 8 bases, with 22 bases between the two germline ends. As DNA, the CDR3 is TGCAGTGCTAGGGTCCCAGGGTGGGGTCTGGAAGGCTACACCTTC. Protein product: CSARVPGWGLEGYTF.

As regards this clonotype: Possible read error: a much larger clone is one base away. Likely a read error: the CDR3 ends without its conserved phenylalanine or tryptophan. The chain employs TRBV6-1 and TRBJ2-7; D is unresolved. Germline-derived CDR1 and CDR2 are MNHNS and SASEGT. This CDR3 region has 14 residues. V lost 4 bases to trimming and J lost 0 bases, with 10 bases between them. In DNA, the CDR3 is TGTGCCAGCAGTGCAGACTCGATCTCCTACGAGCAGTACCTC. It codes for CASSADSISYEQYL.

This clonotype was recorded at least ten times. The CDR3 is CASSYRGQEEYGYTF. The CDR3 DNA reads TGTGCCAGCAGTTACCGCGGACAGGAGGAATATGGCTACACCTTC. The V and J genes are TRBV6-5 and TRBJ1-2; TRBD1 matches 7 bases. The CDR3 has 15 residues. Trimming cost V 2 bases and J 5 bases; bases outside gene matches: 8. The germline CDR1 and CDR2 sequences are MNHEY and SVGAGI.

This chain joins TRBV6-6 and TRBJ1-2; TRBD1 is a possible D gene (5 bases). Germline loops: CDR1 MNHNY, CDR2 SVGAGI (reference sequence). This CDR3 is built from 12 residues. The V gene lost 5 bases and the J gene lost 8 bases, with 12 bases spanning the gap. The CDR3 DNA follows: TGTGCCAGCAGTCGCCAGGGCCAGGGCTACACCTTC. Encoded protein: CASSRQGQGYTF.

This clonotype has a count of ten or more. The chain links TRBV5-6 to TRBJ2-7; the D gene is possibly TRBD1 (5 bases). Trimming left V 2 bases short and J 0 bases short, with 9 bases between. This CDR3 contains 14 residues. Per the germline V gene, CDR1 is SGHDT and CDR2 is YYEEEE. CDR3 in DNA: TGTGCCAGCAGCTTAAGGACACTCTCCTACGAGCAGTACTTC. Amino acid sequence: CASSLRTLSYEQYF.

In its sample, this clonotype was seen many times. The rearrangement joins TRBV7-7 to TRBJ2-7; no clear D gene. The CDR3 length is 15 residues. Germline CDR1 is SSHAT and CDR2 is FNYEAQ (reference sequence). V lost 5 bases to trimming and J lost 2 bases, with 16 bases between them. Written as DNA, the CDR3 is TGTGCCAGCAGCCCGACACCGGGCCAAACCTACGAGCAGTACTTC. Amino acid sequence: CASSPTPGQTYEQYF. The whole variable domain, remainder taken from reference TRBV7-7 and TRBJ2-7, is GAGVSQSPRYKVTKRGQDVTLRCDPISSHATLYWYQQALGQGPEFLTYFNYEAQPDKSGLPSDRFSAERPEGSISTLTIQRTEQRDSAMYRCASSPTPGQTYEQYFGPGTRLTVT.

The V gene is TRBV10-3, the J gene TRBJ2-5, with 11 bases identical to TRBD2. The V and J ends lost 3 bases and 4 bases, in that order; junction bases with no gene match: 7. This CDR3 region has 16 residues. Germline-derived CDR1 and CDR2 are ENHRY and SYGVKD. Here the CDR3 reads CAISEGLAGGPETQYF. CDR3 sequence (DNA): TGTGCCATCAGTGAAGGTCTAGCGGGAGGCCCAGAGACCCAGTACTTC.

This clonotype was counted a few times. This sequence joins TRBV12-3 or TRBV12-4 and TRBJ1-5; unclear D gene. V was cut by 6 bases and J by 1 base, with 10 bases left in between. This CDR3 has 14 residues. Written as DNA, the CDR3 is TGTGCCAGCAGCTTTGACAAAAGCAATCAGCCCCAGCATTTT. As protein: CASSFDKSNQPQHF.

V and J are TRBV7-8 and TRBJ2-7; D is uncertain. Germline V gene sequence: CDR1 SGHVS, CDR2 FQNEAQ. CDR3 length equals 12 residues. Trimming pared 4 bases from V and 6 bases from J, leaving 10 bases between. The CDR3 DNA reads as TGTGCCAGCAGCTCCGCCCCCGCCGAGCAGTACTTC. It is translated as CASSSAPAEQYF.